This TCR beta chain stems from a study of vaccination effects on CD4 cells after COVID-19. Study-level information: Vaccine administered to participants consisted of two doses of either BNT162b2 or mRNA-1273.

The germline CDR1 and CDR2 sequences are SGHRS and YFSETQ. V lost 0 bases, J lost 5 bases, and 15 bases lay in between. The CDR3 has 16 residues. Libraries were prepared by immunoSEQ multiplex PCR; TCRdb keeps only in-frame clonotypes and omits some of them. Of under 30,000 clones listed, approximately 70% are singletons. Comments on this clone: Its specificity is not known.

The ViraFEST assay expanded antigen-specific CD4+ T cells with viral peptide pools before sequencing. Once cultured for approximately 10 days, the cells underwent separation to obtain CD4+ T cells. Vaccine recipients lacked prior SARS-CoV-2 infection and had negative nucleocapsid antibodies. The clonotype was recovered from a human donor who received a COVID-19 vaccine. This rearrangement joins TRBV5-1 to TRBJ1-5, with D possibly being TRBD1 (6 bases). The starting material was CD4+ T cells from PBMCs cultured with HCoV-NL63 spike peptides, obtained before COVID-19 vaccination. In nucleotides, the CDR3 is TGCGCCAGCAGCTTGGCGGAAGGGGGACCCGATCAGCCCCAGCATTTT. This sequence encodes CASSLAEGGPDQPQHF.